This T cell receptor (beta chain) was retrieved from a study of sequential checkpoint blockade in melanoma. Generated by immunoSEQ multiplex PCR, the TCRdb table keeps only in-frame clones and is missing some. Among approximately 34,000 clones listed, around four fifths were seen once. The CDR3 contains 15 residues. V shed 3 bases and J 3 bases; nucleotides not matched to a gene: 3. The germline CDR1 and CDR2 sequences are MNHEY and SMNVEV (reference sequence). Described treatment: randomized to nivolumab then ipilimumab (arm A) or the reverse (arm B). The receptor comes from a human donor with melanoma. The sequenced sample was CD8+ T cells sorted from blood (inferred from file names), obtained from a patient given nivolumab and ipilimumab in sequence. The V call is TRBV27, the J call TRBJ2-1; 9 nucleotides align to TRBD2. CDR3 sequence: CASSLGAGGYNEQFF. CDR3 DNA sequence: TGTGCCAGCAGTTTGGGAGCGGGGGGCTACAATGAGCAGTTCTTC.